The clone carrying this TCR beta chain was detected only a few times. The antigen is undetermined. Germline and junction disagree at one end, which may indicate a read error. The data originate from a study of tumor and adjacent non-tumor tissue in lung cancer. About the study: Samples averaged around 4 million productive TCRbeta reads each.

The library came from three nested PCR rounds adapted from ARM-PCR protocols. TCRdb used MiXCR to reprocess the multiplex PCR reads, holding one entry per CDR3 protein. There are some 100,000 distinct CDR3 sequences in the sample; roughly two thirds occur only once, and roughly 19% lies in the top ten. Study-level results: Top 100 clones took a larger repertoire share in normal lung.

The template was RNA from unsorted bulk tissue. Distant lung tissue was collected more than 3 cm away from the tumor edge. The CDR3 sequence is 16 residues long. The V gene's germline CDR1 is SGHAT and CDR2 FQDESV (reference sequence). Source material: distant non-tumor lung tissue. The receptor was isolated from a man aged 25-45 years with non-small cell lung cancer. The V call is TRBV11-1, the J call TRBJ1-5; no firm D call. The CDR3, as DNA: TGTGCCAGCACCTTAGGTGCGGGGAGAGGAAATCAGCCCCAGCATTTT. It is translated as CASTLGAGRGNQPQHF.